This TCR beta chain appears in the sequencing data of a study of PD-L1 blockade in urothelial cancer. Turning to the study itself: Bladder-origin urothelial cancer in males covered about 85% of the roughly 29 patients. Blood underwent analysis 3 weeks (second dose) and 6 weeks after treatment began.

This table comes from immunoSEQ multiplex PCR, and its TCRdb copy is limited to in-frame clones, with some not included. The sample contains approximately 15,000 clones, 87% of which appear only once. V lost 2 bases and J lost 3, with 11 bases in between. CDR3 size: 14 residues. The germline V gene has CDR1 SEHNR and CDR2 FQNEAQ (reference sequence). A word on this clone: The target antigen is unknown.

Study-level points and caveats: Patients who had durable benefit saw their tumor-associated blood clones expand more at 3 weeks.

Source: PBMCs, taken around atezolizumab (anti-PD-L1) treatment. The J gene is TRBJ2-7, the V gene TRBV7-9; D is perhaps TRBD1 (5 bases). This TCR was sampled from a man aged 50 or older with urothelial cancer. The CDR3 coding sequence is TGTGCCAGCAGCTTAACCCAGGGATACTACGAGCAGTACTTC. Translating it yields CASSLTQGYYEQYF.